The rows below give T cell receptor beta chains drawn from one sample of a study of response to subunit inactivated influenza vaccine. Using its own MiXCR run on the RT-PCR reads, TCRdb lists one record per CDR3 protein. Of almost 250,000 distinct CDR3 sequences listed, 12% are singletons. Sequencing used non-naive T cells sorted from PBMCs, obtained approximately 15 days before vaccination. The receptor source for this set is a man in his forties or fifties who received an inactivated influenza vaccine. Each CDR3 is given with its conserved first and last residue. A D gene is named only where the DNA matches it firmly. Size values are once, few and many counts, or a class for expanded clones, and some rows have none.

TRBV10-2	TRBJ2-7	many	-	TGCGCCAGCAGCGGGGGGCCCTACGAGCAGTACTTC	CASSGGPYEQYF
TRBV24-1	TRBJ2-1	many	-	TGTGCCACCAGTGATCCCCAGAGGGGGGGCTCCTACAATGAGCAGTTCTTC	CATSDPQRGGSYNEQFF
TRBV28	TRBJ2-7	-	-	TGTGCCAGCAGGGGTGGAGTGACCTACGAGCAGTACTTC	CASRGGVTYEQYF
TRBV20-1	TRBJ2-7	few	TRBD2	TGCAGTGCTAGGGGCACAGCGGGAGGGAGTCTTTACGAGCAGTACTTC	CSARGTAGGSLYEQYF
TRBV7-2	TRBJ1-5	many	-	TGTGCCAGCAGCTTAGTGGGTGGGGACAATCAGCCCCAGCATTTT	CASSLVGGDNQPQHF
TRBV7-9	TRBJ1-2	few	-	TGTGCCAGCAGCTTACATGGGGACAAGGGGGGGTACGGCTACACCTTC	CASSLHGDKGGYGYTF
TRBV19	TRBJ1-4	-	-	TGTGCCAGTAGTGTCCCCGGGACACGAGGTGAAAAACTGTTTTTT	CASSVPGTRGEKLFF
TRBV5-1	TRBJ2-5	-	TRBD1	TGCGCCAGCAGCCCCCCCTTGGGACAGCAAGAGACCCAGTACTTC	CASSPPLGQQETQYF
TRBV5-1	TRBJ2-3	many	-	TGCGCCAGCAGCTTGGAAGGACGGAGCACAGATACGCAGTATTTT	CASSLEGRSTDTQYF
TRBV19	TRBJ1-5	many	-	TGTGCCAGTAGTATTGGTAGGGAGTTCAATCAGCCCCAGCATTTT	CASSIGREFNQPQHF
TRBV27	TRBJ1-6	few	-	TGTGCCAGCAGGCGGGACCTCCGTGCCCCCCTCCACTTT	CASRRDLRAPLHF
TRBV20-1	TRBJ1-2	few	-	TGCAGTGCTACCCCAAGGCTTACAGGGAGGGGAGCACGCTACACCTTC	CSATPRLTGRGARYTF
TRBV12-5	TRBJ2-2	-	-	TGTGCTAGTGGTTTGGACTACACCGGGGAGCTGTTTTTT	CASGLDYTGELFF
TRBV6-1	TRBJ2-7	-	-	TGTGCCAGCAGTGAGTACGGGGGAGCCTACGAGCAGTACTTC	CASSEYGGAYEQYF
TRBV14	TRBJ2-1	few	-	TGTGCCAGCAGCCAAGATCGGTGGGGTCATCAATCCTATTACAATGAGCAGTTCTTC	CASSQDRWGHQSYYNEQFF
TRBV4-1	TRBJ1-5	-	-	TGCGCCAGCAGCCAAGCCGTAGGGGGAGGGTATCAGCCCCAGCATTTT	CASSQAVGGGYQPQHF
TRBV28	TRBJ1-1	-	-	TGTGCCAGCAGTCGCGGATTGGACGGCACTGAAGCTTTCTTT	CASSRGLDGTEAFF
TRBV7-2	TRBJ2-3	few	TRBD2	TGTGCCAGCAGCGCGTACGGGACTAGAATTAGCACAGATACGCAGTATTTT	CASSAYGTRISTDTQYF
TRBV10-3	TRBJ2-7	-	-	TGTGCCATCACCGGGGGCCCTTTAGGGATCCACGAGCAGTACTTC	CAITGGPLGIHEQYF
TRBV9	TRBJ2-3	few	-	TGTGCCAGCAGCGTAGACTCCTACGGAGATACGCAGTATTTT	CASSVDSYGDTQYF
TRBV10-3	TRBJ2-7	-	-	TGTGCCATCAGCGACAGTAACAGTCGTCAGCAGTACTTC	CAISDSNSRQQYF
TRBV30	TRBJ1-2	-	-	TGTGCCTGGAGACCCATGGGCGGAAACTATGGCTACACCTTC	CAWRPMGGNYGYTF
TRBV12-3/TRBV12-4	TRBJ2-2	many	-	TGTGCCAGCAGTCGGCCAAGCGGAGCGAACACCGGGGAGCTGTTTTTT	CASSRPSGANTGELFF
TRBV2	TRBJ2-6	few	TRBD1	TGTGCCAGCAGTGAACAGGGGGCCGTAACTGGGGCCAACGTCCTGACTTTC	CASSEQGAVTGANVLTF
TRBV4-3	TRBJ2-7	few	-	TGCGCCAGCAGCCAAGATCCTCGGCAGGGAAACTACGAGCAGTACTTC	CASSQDPRQGNYEQYF
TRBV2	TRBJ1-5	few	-	TGTGCCAGCAGCCCGGGACCGACGCAGCCCCAGCATTTT	CASSPGPTQPQHF
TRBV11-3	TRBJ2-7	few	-	TGTGCCAGCAGCTTAGATACCAGAAGCCCCTACGAGCAGTACTTC	CASSLDTRSPYEQYF
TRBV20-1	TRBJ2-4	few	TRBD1	TGCAGTGCTAGAGGACAGGGGCGGGGTCCCAAAAACATTCAGTACTTC	CSARGQGRGPKNIQYF
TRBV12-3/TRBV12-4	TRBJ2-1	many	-	TGTGCCAGCAGTATCAACAATGAGCAGTTCTTC	CASSINNEQFF
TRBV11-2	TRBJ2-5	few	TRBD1	TGTGCCAGCAGCTCTGGACAGGGGGCTAAGGGGACCCAGTACTTC	CASSSGQGAKGTQYF
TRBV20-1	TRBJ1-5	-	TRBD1	TGCAGTGCCCTCAGACAGGGCGGTCAGCCCCAGCATTTT	CSALRQGGQPQHF
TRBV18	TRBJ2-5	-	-	TGTGCCAGCTCACCACAGCAAGAGACCCAGTACTTC	CASSPQQETQYF
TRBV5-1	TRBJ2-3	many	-	TGCGCCAGCAGCTTGGAGGGTAAGAGAGATACGCAGTATTTT	CASSLEGKRDTQYF
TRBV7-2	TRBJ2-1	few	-	TGTGCCAGCAGCTTAGTAGCCTACAATGAGCAGTTCTTC	CASSLVAYNEQFF
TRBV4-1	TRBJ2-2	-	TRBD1	TGCGCCAGCAGTCCACAGGGGGCTACCGGGGAGCTGTTTTTT	CASSPQGATGELFF
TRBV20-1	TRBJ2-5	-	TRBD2	TGCAGTGCCACGCCAACCCGCGGGAGACGAATCCAAGAGACCCAGTACTTC	CSATPTRGRRIQETQYF
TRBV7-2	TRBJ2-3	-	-	TGTGCCAGCAGCGGCAGGGCGGCAGATACGCAGTATTTT	CASSGRAADTQYF